The 2 T cell receptor beta chains in this list originate from one sample, sequenced in a study of CD8 T cells in ankylosing spondylitis. Each CDR3 protein gets one entry after TCRdb re-called the 5' RACE reads with MiXCR. The table records hundreds of thousands of distinct CDR3 sequences, around a quarter of them present only once. Sequenced sample: blood, either unsorted or a sorted T cell fraction (not recorded which). Every receptor here comes from a male donor with ankylosing spondylitis or in good health (not recorded which).

V gene TRBV12-3 or TRBV12-4 combines with J gene TRBJ1-1, with D maybe TRBD1 (6 bases). The CDR3 is 14 amino acids. V was cut by 5 bases and J by 1 base, with 11 bases left in between. The DNA for the CDR3 is TGTGCCAGCAGTCCGCCGGACAGGAACACTGAAGCTTTCTTT. Residues: CASSPPDRNTEAFF.

The chain links TRBV12-3 or TRBV12-4 to TRBJ2-1; 13 bases are shared with TRBD2. V lost 6 bases and J lost 8; bases outside the gene matches: 10. This CDR3 has 16 amino acids. The CDR3 DNA reads TGTGCCAGCAGCCCGCCGGGACTAGCGGGATCCGATGAGCAGTTCTTC. Protein product: CASSPPGLAGSDEQFF.